This T cell receptor (beta chain) was sequenced for a study of T-cell memory formation after mild COVID-19. Study-wide points: Pre-infection memory already had some responding clones, implying cross-reactive memory joined. Clones contracting over day 15 to 85 were CD4/CD8 balanced, with later expanders leaning CD4+. Shrinking CD4+ clones were chiefly CM and EM; CD8+ ones were chiefly EMRA.

TCRdb fed the 5' RACE reads into MiXCR, producing one record per CDR3 protein. The top ten hold 23% of the sample, which has some 280,000 distinct CDR3 sequences, roughly 15% seen once. With regard to this clonotype: The antigen remains undetermined.

This CDR3 region has 14 residues. Losses at the gene ends were 5 bases for V and 1 base for J; bases not matched to a gene: 5. Germline V lookup: CDR1 DFQATT, CDR2 SNEGSKA (reference sequence). V gene TRBV20-1 combines with J gene TRBJ1-1; 9 bases map to TRBD1. Sequenced material: PBMCs or a T cell subset sorted from them (not recorded which). The clonotype was recovered from a man between 18 and 29 years old who had mild COVID-19 (a few samples of this study predate the infection). Cell type and time point are not known. In nucleotides, the CDR3 is TGCAGTGCTCGACCGGGACAGGGGAACACTGAAGCTTTCTTT. This encodes CSARPGQGNTEAFF.